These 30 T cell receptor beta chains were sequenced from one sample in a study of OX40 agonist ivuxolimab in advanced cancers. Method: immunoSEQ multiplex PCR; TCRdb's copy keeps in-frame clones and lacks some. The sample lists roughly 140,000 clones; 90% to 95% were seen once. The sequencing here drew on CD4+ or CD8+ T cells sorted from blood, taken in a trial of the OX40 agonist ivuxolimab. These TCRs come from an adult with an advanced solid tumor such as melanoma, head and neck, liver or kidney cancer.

CDR3 protein: CASSFGGPGYTF. In DNA form, the CDR3 reads TGTGCCAGCAGCTTTGGCGGTCCCGGCTACACCTTC. The chain employs TRBV7-9 and TRBJ1-2; no clear D gene. Trimming left V 3 bases short and J 8 bases short, with 10 bases between. The CDR3 loop spans 12 amino acids. Germline V gene lookup returns CDR1 SEHNR and CDR2 FQNEAQ (reference sequence).

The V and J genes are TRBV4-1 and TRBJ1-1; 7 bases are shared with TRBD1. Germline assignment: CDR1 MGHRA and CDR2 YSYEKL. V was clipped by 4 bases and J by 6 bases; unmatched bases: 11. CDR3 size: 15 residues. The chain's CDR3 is CASSLRDRSPSEAFF. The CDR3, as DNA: TGCGCCAGCAGCCTCCGGGACAGATCTCCCTCTGAAGCTTTCTTT.

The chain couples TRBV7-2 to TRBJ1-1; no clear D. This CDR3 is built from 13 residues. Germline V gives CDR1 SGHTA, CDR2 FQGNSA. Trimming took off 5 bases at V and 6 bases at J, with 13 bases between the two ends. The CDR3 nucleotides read TGTGCCAGCAGCCCGGAATCCGAGCCTGAAGCTTTCTTT. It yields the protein CASSPESEPEAFF.

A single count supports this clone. CDR3 in amino acids: CASSLGGGETQYF. The CDR3 coding sequence is TGTGCCAGCAGCCTTGGTGGCGGAGAGACCCAGTACTTC. This sequence joins TRBV5-6 and TRBJ2-5; D gene unclear. CDR1 and CDR2 (germline): SGHDT, YYEEEE. The CDR3 is 13 residues long. The V gene lost 4 bases and the J gene lost 4 bases, with 11 bases spanning the gap.

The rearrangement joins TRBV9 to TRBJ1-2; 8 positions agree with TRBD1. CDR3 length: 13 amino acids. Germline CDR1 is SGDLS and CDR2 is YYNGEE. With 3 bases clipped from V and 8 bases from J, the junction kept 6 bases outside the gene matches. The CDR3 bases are TGTGCCAGCAGCGACGGACAGGGACAGGGCTACACCTTC. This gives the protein CASSDGQGQGYTF.

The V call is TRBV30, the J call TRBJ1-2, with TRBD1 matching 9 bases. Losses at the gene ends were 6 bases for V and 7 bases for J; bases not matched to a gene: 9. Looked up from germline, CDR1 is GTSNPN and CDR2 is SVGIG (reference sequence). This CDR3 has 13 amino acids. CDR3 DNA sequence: TGTGCCTGTGCCGGGACAGGGTCGCCTGGCTACACCTTC. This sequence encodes CACAGTGSPGYTF.

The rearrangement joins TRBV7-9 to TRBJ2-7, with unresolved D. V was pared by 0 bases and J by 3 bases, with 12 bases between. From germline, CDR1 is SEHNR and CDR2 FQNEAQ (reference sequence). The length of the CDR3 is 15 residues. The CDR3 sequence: CASSLAPGWDYEQYF. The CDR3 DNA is TGTGCCAGCAGCTTAGCCCCAGGCTGGGACTACGAGCAGTACTTC. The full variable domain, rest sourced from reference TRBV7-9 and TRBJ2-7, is DTGVSQNPRHKITKRGQNVTFRCDPISEHNRLYWYRQTLGQGPEFLTYFQNEAQLEKSRLLSDRFSAERPKGSFSTLEIQRTEQGDSAMYLCASSLAPGWDYEQYFGPGTRLTVT.

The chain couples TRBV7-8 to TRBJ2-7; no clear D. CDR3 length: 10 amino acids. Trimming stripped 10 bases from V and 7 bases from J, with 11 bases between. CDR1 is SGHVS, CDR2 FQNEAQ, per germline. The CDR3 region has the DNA TGTGCCATAGGAGTGCGGGAGCAGTACTTC. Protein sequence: CAIGVREQYF.

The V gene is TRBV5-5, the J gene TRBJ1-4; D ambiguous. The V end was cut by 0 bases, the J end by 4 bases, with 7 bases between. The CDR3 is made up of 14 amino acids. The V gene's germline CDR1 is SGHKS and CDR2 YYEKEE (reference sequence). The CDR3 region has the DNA TGTGCCAGCAGCTTGGGGCAGGTTAATGAAAAACTGTTTTTT. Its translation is CASSLGQVNEKLFF.

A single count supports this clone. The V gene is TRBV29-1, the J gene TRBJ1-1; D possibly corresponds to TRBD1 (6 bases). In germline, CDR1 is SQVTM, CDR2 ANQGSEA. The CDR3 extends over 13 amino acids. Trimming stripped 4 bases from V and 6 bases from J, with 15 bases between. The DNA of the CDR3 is TGCAGCGTTGGTCAACAAAAGGGGGCTGAAGCTTTCTTT. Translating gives CSVGQQKGAEAFF.

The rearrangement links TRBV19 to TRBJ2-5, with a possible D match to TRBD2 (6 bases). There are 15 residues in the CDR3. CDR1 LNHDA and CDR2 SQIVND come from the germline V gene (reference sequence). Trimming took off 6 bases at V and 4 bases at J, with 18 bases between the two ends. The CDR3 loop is CASRNRLDPRETQYF. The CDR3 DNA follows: TGTGCCAGTAGGAACCGACTAGATCCGCGAGAGACCCAGTACTTC.

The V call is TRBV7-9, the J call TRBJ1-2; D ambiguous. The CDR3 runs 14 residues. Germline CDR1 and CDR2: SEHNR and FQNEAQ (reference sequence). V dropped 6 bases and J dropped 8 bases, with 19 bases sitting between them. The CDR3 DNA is TGTGCCAGCAGTCAAGCCGGGCCTTATCGGGGCTACACCTTC. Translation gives CASSQAGPYRGYTF.

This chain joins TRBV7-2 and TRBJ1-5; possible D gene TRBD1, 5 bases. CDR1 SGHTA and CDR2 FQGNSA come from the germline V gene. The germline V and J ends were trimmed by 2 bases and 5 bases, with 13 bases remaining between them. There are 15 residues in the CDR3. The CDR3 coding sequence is TGTGCCAGCAGCTTAAGGGGCTCTCCCGATCAGCCCCAGCATTTT. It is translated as CASSLRGSPDQPQHF.

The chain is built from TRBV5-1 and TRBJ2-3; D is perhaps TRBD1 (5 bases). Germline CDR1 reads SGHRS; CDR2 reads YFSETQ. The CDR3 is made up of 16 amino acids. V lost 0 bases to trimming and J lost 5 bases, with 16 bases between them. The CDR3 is CASSLGQGSQVDTQYF. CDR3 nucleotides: TGCGCCAGCAGCTTGGGCCAGGGCAGCCAAGTAGATACGCAGTATTTT.

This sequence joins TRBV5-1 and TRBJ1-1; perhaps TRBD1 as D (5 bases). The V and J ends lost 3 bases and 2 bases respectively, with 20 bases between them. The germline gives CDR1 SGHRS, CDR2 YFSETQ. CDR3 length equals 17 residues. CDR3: CASSSTPSGTINTEAFF. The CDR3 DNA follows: TGCGCCAGCAGCTCGACCCCCTCCGGGACGATCAACACTGAAGCTTTCTTT.

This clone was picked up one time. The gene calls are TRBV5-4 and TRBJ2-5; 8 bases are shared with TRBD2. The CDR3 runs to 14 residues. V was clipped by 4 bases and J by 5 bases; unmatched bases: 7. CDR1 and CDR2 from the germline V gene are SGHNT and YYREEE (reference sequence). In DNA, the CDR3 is TGTGCCAGCAGCCGGGGGGGGGCCAGGGAGACCCAGTACTTC. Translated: CASSRGGARETQYF. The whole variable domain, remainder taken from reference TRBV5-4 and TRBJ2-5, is ETGVTQSPTHLIKTRGQQVTLRCSSQSGHNTVSWYQQALGQGPQFIFQYYREEENGRGNFPPRFSGLQFPNYSSELNVNALELDDSALYLCASSRGGARETQYFGPGTRLLVL.

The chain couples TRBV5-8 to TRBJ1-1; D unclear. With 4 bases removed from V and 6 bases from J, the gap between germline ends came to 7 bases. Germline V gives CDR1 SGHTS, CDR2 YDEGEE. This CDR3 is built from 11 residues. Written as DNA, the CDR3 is TGTGCCAGCAGCCCCAGGCCTGAAGCTTTCTTT. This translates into CASSPRPEAFF.

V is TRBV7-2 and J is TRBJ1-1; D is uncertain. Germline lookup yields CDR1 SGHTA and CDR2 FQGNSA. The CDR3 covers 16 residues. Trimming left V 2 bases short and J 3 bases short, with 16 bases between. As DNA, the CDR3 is TGTGCCAGCAGCTTACGTGGCGTCCCTCCGGACACTGAAGCTTTCTTT. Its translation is CASSLRGVPPDTEAFF.

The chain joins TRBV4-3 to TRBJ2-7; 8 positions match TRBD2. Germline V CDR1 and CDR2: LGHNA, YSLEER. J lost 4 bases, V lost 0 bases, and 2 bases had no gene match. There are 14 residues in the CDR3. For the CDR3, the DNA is TGCGCCAGCAGCCAAGACCAGCGGGAGTACGAGCAGTACTTC. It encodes CASSQDQREYEQYF.

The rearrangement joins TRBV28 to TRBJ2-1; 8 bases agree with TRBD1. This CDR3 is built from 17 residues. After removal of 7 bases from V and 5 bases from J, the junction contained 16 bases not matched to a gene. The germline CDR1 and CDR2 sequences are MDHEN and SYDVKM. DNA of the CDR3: TGTGCCAGCACCCCTCTGGTCCGGGACAGGATAAACAATGAGCAGTTCTTC. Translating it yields CASTPLVRDRINNEQFF.

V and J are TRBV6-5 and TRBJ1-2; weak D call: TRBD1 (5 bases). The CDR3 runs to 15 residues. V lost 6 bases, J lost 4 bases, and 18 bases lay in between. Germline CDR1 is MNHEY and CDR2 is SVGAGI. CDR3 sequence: CASRPRGVLIYGYTF. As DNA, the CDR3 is TGTGCCAGCAGACCCCGGGGGGTTCTTATCTATGGCTACACCTTC.

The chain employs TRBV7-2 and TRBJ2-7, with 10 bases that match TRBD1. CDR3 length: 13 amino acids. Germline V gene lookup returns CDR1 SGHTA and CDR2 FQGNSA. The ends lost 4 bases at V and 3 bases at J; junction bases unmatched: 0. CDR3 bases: TGTGCCAGCAGCTGGACAGGGGGCTACGAGCAGTACTTC. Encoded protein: CASSWTGGYEQYF.

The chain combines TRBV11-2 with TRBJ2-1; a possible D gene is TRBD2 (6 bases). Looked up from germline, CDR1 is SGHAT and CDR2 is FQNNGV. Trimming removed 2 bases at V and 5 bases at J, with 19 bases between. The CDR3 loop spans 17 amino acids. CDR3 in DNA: TGTGCCAGCAGCTTAAGCCCCCTCCCGGGGACTCACAATGAGCAGTTCTTC. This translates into CASSLSPLPGTHNEQFF.

This CDR3 is CSAQGTGELFF. The CDR3 coding sequence is TGCAGTGCCCAGGGAACCGGGGAGCTGTTTTTT. V is TRBV20-1 and J is TRBJ2-2; maybe TRBD1 (5 bases). Germline V gene lookup returns CDR1 DFQATT and CDR2 SNEGSKA (reference sequence). Trimming removed 6 bases at V and 5 bases at J, with 7 bases between. The CDR3 loop spans 11 amino acids.

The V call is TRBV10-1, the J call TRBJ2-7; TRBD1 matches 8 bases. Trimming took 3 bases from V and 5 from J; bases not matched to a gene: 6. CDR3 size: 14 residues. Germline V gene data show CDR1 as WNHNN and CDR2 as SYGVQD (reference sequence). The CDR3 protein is CASSEGNRGNEQYF. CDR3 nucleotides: TGCGCCAGCAGTGAAGGGAACAGGGGGAACGAGCAGTACTTC.

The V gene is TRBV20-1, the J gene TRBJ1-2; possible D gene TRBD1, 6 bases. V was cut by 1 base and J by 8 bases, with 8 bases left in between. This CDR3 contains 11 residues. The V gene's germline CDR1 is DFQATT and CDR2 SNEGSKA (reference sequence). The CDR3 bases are TGCAGTGCTAGAGTGACAGGCGGCTACACCTTC. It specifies CSARVTGGYTF.

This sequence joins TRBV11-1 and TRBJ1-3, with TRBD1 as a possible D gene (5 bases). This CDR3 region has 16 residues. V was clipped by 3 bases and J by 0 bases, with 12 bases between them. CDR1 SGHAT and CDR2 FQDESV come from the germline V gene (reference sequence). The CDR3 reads CASSFEGTSSGNTIYF. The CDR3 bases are TGTGCCAGCAGCTTTGAAGGGACGTCCTCTGGAAACACCATATATTTT.

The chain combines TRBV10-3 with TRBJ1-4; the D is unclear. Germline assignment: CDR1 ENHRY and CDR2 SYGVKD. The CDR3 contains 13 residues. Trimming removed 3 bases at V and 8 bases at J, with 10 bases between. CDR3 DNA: TGTGCCATCAGTGACTCCCTTTGGGAAAAACTGTTTTTT. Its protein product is CAISDSLWEKLFF.

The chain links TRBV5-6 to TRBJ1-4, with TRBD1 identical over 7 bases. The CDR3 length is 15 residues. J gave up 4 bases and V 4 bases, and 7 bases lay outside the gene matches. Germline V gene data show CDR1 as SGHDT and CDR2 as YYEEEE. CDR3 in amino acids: CASSPLDRSNEKLFF. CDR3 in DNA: TGTGCCAGCAGCCCATTGGACAGGAGTAATGAAAAACTGTTTTTT.

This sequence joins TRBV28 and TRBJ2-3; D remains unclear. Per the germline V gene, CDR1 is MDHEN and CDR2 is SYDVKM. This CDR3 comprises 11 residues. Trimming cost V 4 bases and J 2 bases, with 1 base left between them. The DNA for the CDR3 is TGTGCCAGCAGTTCCACAGATACGCAGTATTTT. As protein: CASSSTDTQYF.